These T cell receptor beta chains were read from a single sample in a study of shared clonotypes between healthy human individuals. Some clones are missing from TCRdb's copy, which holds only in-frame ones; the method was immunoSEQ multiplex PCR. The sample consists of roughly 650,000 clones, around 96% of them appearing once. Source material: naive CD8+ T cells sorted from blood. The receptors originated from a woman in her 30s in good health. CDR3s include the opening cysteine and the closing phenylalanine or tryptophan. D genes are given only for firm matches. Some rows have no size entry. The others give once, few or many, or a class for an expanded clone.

CDR3 DNA: TGCGCCAGCAGCTTGGCCTCCGGGAGGGCCCTGGTTAATGAGCAGTTCTTC
CDR3 protein: CASSLASGRALVNEQFF
clone size: .
D gene: TRBD2
V gene: TRBV5-1
J gene: TRBJ2-1

CDR3 DNA: TGTGCCAGCAGTGAACTAGCGGACAATGAGCAGTTCTTC
CDR3 protein: CASSELADNEQFF
clone size: .
D gene: TRBD2
V gene: TRBV6-1
J gene: TRBJ2-1

CDR3 DNA: TGTGCCAGCAGCCCGGCTAGCGGCTCCTACAATGAGCAGTTCTTC
CDR3 protein: CASSPASGSYNEQFF
clone size: .
D gene: TRBD2
V gene: TRBV2
J gene: TRBJ2-1

CDR3 DNA: TGTGCCAGCAGCCGCCGGGTACCGCGGGACCTAAGGCATTTT
CDR3 protein: CASSRRVPRDLRHF
clone size: .
D gene: .
V gene: TRBV7-2
J gene: TRBJ1-5

CDR3 DNA: TGTGCCAGTAGTATGAAAAGGGCCAACACTGAAGCTTTCTTT
CDR3 protein: CASSMKRANTEAFF
clone size: .
D gene: .
V gene: TRBV19
J gene: TRBJ1-1

CDR3 DNA: TGTGCCAGCAGCTTAGCGTCGGCCGTCTCCTACAATGAGCAGTTCTTC
CDR3 protein: CASSLASAVSYNEQFF
clone size: .
D gene: .
V gene: TRBV7-9
J gene: TRBJ2-1

CDR3 DNA: TGTGCCAGCAGCTTAGGACAGACCATGAACACTGAAGCTTTCTTT
CDR3 protein: CASSLGQTMNTEAFF
clone size: once
D gene: .
V gene: TRBV7-9
J gene: TRBJ1-1

CDR3 DNA: TGTGCCAGCAGTTTTGGACAGCTGAGCTCCTACAATGAGCAGTTCTTC
CDR3 protein: CASSFGQLSSYNEQFF
clone size: .
D gene: .
V gene: TRBV28
J gene: TRBJ2-1

CDR3 DNA: TGTGCCAGCAGCATAGGAGGGACAGTACTCTACGAGCAGTACTTC
CDR3 protein: CASSIGGTVLYEQYF
clone size: .
D gene: .
V gene: TRBV7-8
J gene: TRBJ2-7

CDR3 DNA: TGTGCCAGCAGCTCCATCCTTGTAAGCTACAATGAGCAGTTCTTC
CDR3 protein: CASSSILVSYNEQFF
clone size: .
D gene: .
V gene: TRBV11-3
J gene: TRBJ2-1

CDR3 DNA: TGTGCCAGCAGCTTAGACCGGGCAAGGTCGAACACCGGGGAGCTGTTTTTT
CDR3 protein: CASSLDRARSNTGELFF
clone size: .
D gene: .
V gene: TRBV11-2
J gene: TRBJ2-2

CDR3 DNA: TGTGCCAGCAGTTACAGGGAGATAAATCAGCCCCAGCATTTT
CDR3 protein: CASSYREINQPQHF
clone size: once
D gene: .
V gene: TRBV28
J gene: TRBJ1-5

CDR3 DNA: TGTGCCAGCAGCTTACCCTTAGGCGGGGAGCTGTTTTTT
CDR3 protein: CASSLPLGGELFF
clone size: .
D gene: .
V gene: TRBV7-6
J gene: TRBJ2-2

CDR3 DNA: TGTGCCAGTAGTATTGGCTTTCTCGACGCCAATGAGCAGTTCTTC
CDR3 protein: CASSIGFLDANEQFF
clone size: .
D gene: .
V gene: TRBV19
J gene: TRBJ2-1

CDR3 DNA: TGTGCCAGCAGCCCCGGGGTCGCGAACACCGGGGAGCTGTTTTTT
CDR3 protein: CASSPGVANTGELFF
clone size: .
D gene: .
V gene: TRBV28
J gene: TRBJ2-2

CDR3 DNA: TGTGCCAGCAGTAGAAACCTGGGACTAGCGGCCTACGAGCAGTACTTC
CDR3 protein: CASSRNLGLAAYEQYF
clone size: once
D gene: TRBD2
V gene: TRBV28
J gene: TRBJ2-7

CDR3 DNA: TGTGCCAGCAGTTTACAGGGGCCGGTGAACACTGAAGCTTTCTTT
CDR3 protein: CASSLQGPVNTEAFF
clone size: .
D gene: .
V gene: TRBV28
J gene: TRBJ1-1

CDR3 DNA: TGTGCCAGCAGTGGACCCCGGGAGACCCAGTACTTC
CDR3 protein: CASSGPRETQYF
clone size: once
D gene: .
V gene: TRBV28
J gene: TRBJ2-5

CDR3 DNA: TGTGCCAGCAGTTTCTCTAGCGGGAGCTTCGGGGAGCTGTTTTTT
CDR3 protein: CASSFSSGSFGELFF
clone size: .
D gene: TRBD2
V gene: TRBV27
J gene: TRBJ2-2

CDR3 DNA: TGTGCCAGCAGCATAGAGACTACGTGGAAGGAGACCCAGTACTTC
CDR3 protein: CASSIETTWKETQYF
clone size: .
D gene: .
V gene: TRBV7-9
J gene: TRBJ2-5

CDR3 DNA: TGTGCCAGCAGCCCATTCGGAGGGGGAGAGACCCAGTACTTC
CDR3 protein: CASSPFGGGETQYF
clone size: .
D gene: .
V gene: TRBV5-4
J gene: TRBJ2-5

CDR3 DNA: TGTGCCAGCAGTTTGGATTCGGCGGGGGGTACGGGAGATACGCAGTATTTT
CDR3 protein: CASSLDSAGGTGDTQYF
clone size: .
D gene: TRBD2
V gene: TRBV27
J gene: TRBJ2-3

CDR3 DNA: TGTGCCAGTAGTATAGATGCGGGAAGGGGTTCCTACGAGCAGTACTTC
CDR3 protein: CASSIDAGRGSYEQYF
clone size: .
D gene: .
V gene: TRBV19
J gene: TRBJ2-7

CDR3 DNA: TGTGCCAGCAGCCAAGAGGAAGTCAGACAGGGTCTCAATCAGCCCCAGCATTTT
CDR3 protein: CASSQEEVRQGLNQPQHF
clone size: .
D gene: TRBD1
V gene: TRBV4-2
J gene: TRBJ1-5

CDR3 DNA: TGTGCCAGCAGGCCTACAGGGGCAGGTGAGCAGTTCTTC
CDR3 protein: CASRPTGAGEQFF
clone size: .
D gene: TRBD1
V gene: TRBV6-5
J gene: TRBJ2-1

CDR3 DNA: TGTGCCAGCACCCAATGGGAAGGATCCAAAGCTAACTATGGCTACACCTTC
CDR3 protein: CASTQWEGSKANYGYTF
clone size: .
D gene: .
V gene: TRBV25-1
J gene: TRBJ1-2

CDR3 DNA: TGTGCCAGCAGCCCGACAGGGCGTGGTAGGACCGGGGAGCTGTTTTTT
CDR3 protein: CASSPTGRGRTGELFF
clone size: .
D gene: TRBD1
V gene: TRBV7-9
J gene: TRBJ2-2

CDR3 DNA: TGTGCCAGCAGCAAAGGGGGCCAGCGGACGCCCGTCCTCGGATCCTACAATGAGCAGTTCTTC
CDR3 protein: CASSKGGQRTPVLGSYNEQFF
clone size: .
D gene: .
V gene: TRBV21-1
J gene: TRBJ2-1

CDR3 DNA: TGTGCCAGCAGTTTGTGGGCGGAAGGGGCCACCCCGGGAGGGCCTCCCGACGAGCAGTACTTC
CDR3 protein: CASSLWAEGATPGGPPDEQYF
clone size: .
D gene: TRBD2
V gene: TRBV27
J gene: TRBJ2-7

CDR3 DNA: TGTGCCATCAGTGAGAGTATAGCGGGAGCTCAAGGCCAGCAGTACTTC
CDR3 protein: CAISESIAGAQGQQYF
clone size: .
D gene: TRBD2
V gene: TRBV10-3
J gene: TRBJ2-7

CDR3 DNA: TGTGCCAGCAGCGTAGATTGGGGCCTGGGCACAGATACGCAGTATTTT
CDR3 protein: CASSVDWGLGTDTQYF
clone size: .
D gene: .
V gene: TRBV9
J gene: TRBJ2-3

CDR3 DNA: TGTGCCAGTAGTATAGCGGACAGCCATAGCAATCAGCCCCAGCATTTT
CDR3 protein: CASSIADSHSNQPQHF
clone size: once
D gene: .
V gene: TRBV19
J gene: TRBJ1-5

CDR3 DNA: TGTGCCAGCAACCAGGGGGCCACAGAGACCCAGTACTTC
CDR3 protein: CASNQGATETQYF
clone size: .
D gene: TRBD1
V gene: TRBV28
J gene: TRBJ2-5